Here is one T cell receptor beta chain with its context. Its antigen is not identified. The CDR3 is made up of 16 amino acids. Looked up from germline, CDR1 is SEHNR and CDR2 is FQNEAQ (reference sequence). Between the trimmed V and J ends, which lost 4 bases and 3 bases, there was a span of 17 bases. The data belong to a study of shared clonotypes between healthy human individuals. On the study more broadly: The study drew on two women and a few men aged 18 to 49 as donors. Findings and caveats of the study: Larger richness was generally estimated for naive than memory subsets.

In the original processing: ImmunoSEQ yielded junction-only sequences lacking quality scores, so filtering differed. Profiled with immunoSEQ multiplex PCR; TCRdb holds only in-frame clones, not every one. The D gene and trimming were derived from the DNA, and the V and J assignments and clone size from that table. The sample records under 300,000 clones, 60% to 70% being singletons. The rearrangement uses TRBV7-9 and TRBJ2-3; a possible D gene is TRBD2 (7 bases). This receptor was taken from a man younger than 40 in good health. Source material: memory CD4+ T cells sorted from blood. Indicated subset: CD45RA-negative fraction. The CDR3 region has the DNA TGTGCCAGCAGCTCCGTGGCGGGGGCTCGTACAGATACGCAGTATTTT. This sequence encodes CASSSVAGARTDTQYF.